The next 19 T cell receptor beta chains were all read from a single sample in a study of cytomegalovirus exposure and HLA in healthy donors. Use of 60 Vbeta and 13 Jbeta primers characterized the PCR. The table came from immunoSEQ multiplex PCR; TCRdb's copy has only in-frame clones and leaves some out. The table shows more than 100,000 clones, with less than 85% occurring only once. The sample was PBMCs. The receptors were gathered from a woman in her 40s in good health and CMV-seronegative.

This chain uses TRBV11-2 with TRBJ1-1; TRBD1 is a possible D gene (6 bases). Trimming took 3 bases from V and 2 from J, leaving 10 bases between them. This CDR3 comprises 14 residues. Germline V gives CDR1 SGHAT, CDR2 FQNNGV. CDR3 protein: CASSFRGGNTEAFF. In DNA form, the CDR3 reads TGTGCCAGCAGCTTCCGAGGGGGTAACACTGAAGCTTTCTTT. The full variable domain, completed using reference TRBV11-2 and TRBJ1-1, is EAGVAQSPRYKIIEKRQSVAFWCNPISGHATLYWYQQILGQGPKLLIQFQNNGVVDDSQLPKDRFSAERLKGVDSTLKIQPAKLEDSAVYLCASSFRGGNTEAFFGQGTRLTVV.

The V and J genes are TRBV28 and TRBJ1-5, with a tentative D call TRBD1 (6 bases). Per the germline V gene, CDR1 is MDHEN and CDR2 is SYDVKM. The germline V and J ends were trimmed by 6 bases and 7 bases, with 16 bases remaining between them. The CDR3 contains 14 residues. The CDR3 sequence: CASSTNRVRQPQHF. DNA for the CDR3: TGTGCCAGCAGCACGAACAGGGTACGCCAGCCCCAGCATTTT.

CDR3 region: CASRGRGNTEAFF. The CDR3 coding sequence is TGTGCCAGCAGGGGGCGGGGGAACACTGAAGCTTTCTTT. V gene TRBV5-6 combines with J gene TRBJ1-1; D might be TRBD1 (5 bases). The CDR3 contains 13 residues. Trimming pared 5 bases from V and 1 base from J, leaving 9 bases between. Germline V gene lookup returns CDR1 SGHDT and CDR2 YYEEEE.

The CDR3 loop reads CASSLGGRDTEAFF. For the CDR3, the DNA is TGTGCCAGCAGTTTAGGAGGGAGGGACACTGAAGCTTTCTTT. The V and J genes are TRBV27 and TRBJ1-1; no clear D gene. CDR3 length equals 14 residues. Germline V gene lookup returns CDR1 MNHEY and CDR2 SMNVEV (reference sequence). V lost 2 bases and J lost 3, with 10 bases in between.

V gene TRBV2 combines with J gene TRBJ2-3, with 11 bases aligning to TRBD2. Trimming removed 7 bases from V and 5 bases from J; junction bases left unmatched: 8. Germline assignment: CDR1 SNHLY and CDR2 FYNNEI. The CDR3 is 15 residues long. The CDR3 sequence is CASTYSGGAVDTQYF. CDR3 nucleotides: TGTGCCAGCACTTATAGCGGGGGGGCCGTAGATACGCAGTATTTT.

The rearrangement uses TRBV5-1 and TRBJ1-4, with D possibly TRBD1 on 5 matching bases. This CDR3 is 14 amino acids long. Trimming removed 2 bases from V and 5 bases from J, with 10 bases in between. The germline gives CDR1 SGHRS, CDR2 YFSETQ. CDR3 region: CASSFDSDNEKLFF. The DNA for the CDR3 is TGCGCCAGCAGCTTCGACAGTGACAATGAAAAACTGTTTTTT.

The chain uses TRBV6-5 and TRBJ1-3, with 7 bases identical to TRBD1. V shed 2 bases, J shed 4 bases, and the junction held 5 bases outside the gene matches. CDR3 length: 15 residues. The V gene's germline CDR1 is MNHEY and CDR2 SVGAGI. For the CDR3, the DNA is TGTGCCAGCAGTTACCAAACAGGGGAAGGAAACACCATATATTTT. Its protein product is CASSYQTGEGNTIYF.

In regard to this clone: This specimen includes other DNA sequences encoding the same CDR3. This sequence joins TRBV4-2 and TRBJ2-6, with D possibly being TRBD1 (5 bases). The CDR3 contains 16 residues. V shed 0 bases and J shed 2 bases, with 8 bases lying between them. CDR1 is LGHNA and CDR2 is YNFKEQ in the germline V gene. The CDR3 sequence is CASSQDEGAGANVLTF. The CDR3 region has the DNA TGTGCCAGCAGCCAAGATGAAGGGGCTGGGGCCAACGTCCTGACTTTC.

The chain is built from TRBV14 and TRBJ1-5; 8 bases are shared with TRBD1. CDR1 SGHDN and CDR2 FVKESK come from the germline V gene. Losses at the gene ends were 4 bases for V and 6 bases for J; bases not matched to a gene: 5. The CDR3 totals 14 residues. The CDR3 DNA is TGTGCCAGCAGCCCGACAGGGGAGGGTCAGCCCCAGCATTTT. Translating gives CASSPTGEGQPQHF.

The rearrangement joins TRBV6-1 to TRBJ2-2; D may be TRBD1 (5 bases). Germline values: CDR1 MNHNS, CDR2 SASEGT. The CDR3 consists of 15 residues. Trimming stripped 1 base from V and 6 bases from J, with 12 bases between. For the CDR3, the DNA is TGTGCCAGCAGTGAAGGGGCAGGGTTGCCCGGGGAGCTGTTTTTT. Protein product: CASSEGAGLPGELFF.

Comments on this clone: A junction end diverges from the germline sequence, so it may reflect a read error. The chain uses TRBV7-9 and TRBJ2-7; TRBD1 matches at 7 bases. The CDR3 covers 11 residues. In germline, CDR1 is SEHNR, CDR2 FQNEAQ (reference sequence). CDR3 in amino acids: CSSSPGGEQYF. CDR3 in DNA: TGTTCCAGCAGCCCAGGGGGCGAGCAGTACTTC. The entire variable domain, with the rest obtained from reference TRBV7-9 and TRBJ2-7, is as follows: DTGVSQNPRHKITKRGQNVTFRCDPISEHNRLYWYRQTLGQGPEFLTYFQNEAQLEKSRLLSDRFSAERPKGSFSTLEIQRTEQGDSAMYLCSSSPGGEQYFGPGTRLTVT.

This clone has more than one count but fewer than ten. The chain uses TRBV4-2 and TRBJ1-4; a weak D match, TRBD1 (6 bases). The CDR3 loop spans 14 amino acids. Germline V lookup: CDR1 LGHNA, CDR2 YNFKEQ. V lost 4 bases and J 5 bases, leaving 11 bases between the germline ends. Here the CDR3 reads CASSLGHENEKLFF. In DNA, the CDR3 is TGTGCCAGCAGCCTGGGACATGAGAATGAAAAACTGTTTTTT.

The CDR3 sequence: CASSSTGTRGNEQFF. The CDR3 nucleotides read TGTGCCAGCAGCTCTACCGGGACAAGGGGCAATGAGCAGTTCTTC. The chain couples TRBV11-3 to TRBJ2-1, with a tentative D call TRBD1 (6 bases). The CDR3 sequence is 15 residues long. Germline V lookup: CDR1 SGHNT, CDR2 YENEEA. Trimming shortened V by 4 bases and J by 6 bases, and 16 bases separated the two germline ends.

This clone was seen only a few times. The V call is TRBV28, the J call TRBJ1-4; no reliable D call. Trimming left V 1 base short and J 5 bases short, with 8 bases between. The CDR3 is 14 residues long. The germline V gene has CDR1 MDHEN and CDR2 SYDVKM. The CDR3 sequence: CASSLSNLNEKLFF. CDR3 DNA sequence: TGTGCCAGCAGTTTATCAAACTTAAATGAAAAACTGTTTTTT.

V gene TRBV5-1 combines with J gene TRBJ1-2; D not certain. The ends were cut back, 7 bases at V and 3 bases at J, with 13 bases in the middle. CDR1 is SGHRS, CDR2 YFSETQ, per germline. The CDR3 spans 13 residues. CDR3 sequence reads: CASGGGVDYGYTF. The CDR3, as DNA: TGCGCCAGCGGAGGTGGGGTGGACTATGGCTACACCTTC.

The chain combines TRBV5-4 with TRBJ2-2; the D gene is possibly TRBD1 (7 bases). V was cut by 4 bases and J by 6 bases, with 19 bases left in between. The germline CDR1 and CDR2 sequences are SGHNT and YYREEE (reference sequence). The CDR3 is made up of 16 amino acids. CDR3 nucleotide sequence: TGTGCCAGCAGCATAGGTCAGGGGGGAGCGTCCGGGGAGCTGTTTTTT. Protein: CASSIGQGGASGELFF.

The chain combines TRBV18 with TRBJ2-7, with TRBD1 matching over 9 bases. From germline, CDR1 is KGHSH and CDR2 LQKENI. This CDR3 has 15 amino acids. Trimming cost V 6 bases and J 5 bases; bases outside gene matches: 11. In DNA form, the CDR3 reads TGTGCCAGCTCCCCGGGACAGGGATCGGTAAACGAGCAGTACTTC. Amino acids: CASSPGQGSVNEQYF.

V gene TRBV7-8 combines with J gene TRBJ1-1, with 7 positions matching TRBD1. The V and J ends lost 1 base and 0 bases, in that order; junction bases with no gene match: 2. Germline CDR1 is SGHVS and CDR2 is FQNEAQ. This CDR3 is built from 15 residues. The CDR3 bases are TGTGCCAGCAGCTTAGAACAGGGGATGAACACTGAAGCTTTCTTT. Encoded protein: CASSLEQGMNTEAFF.

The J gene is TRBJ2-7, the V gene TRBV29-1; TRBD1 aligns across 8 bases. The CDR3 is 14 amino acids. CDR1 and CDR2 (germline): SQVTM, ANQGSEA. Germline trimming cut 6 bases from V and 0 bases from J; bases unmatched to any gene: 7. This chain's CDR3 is CSVMKQGGSYEQYF. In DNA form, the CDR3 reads TGCAGCGTGATGAAACAGGGGGGCTCCTACGAGCAGTACTTC.